Listed below are T cell receptor beta chains from one sample, sequenced in a study of cytomegalovirus exposure and HLA in healthy donors. Some clones are missing from TCRdb's copy, which holds only in-frame ones; the method was immunoSEQ multiplex PCR. The sample consists of about 160,000 clones, 75% to 80% of them appearing once. Sequenced sample: PBMCs. These receptors were collected from a woman between 50 and 59 years old in good health and CMV-seropositive. CDR3s include the opening cysteine and the closing phenylalanine or tryptophan. Each record gives: V gene, J gene, D gene, clone size, CDR3 protein, CDR3 DNA. The D gene is left open where the match is weak. Expanded clones get a size class; other rows say once, few or many, or leave the size out.

V gene: TRBV7-2
J gene: TRBJ1-5
D gene: -
clone size: few
CDR3 protein: CASSARTDFGNQPQHF
CDR3 DNA: TGTGCCAGCAGCGCCCGGACAGATTTTGGGAATCAGCCCCAGCATTTT

V gene: TRBV27
J gene: TRBJ2-1
D gene: -
clone size: -
CDR3 protein: CASSLVLYNEQFF
CDR3 DNA: TGTGCCAGCAGTCTAGTCCTATACAATGAGCAGTTCTTC

V gene: TRBV19
J gene: TRBJ2-3
D gene: -
clone size: -
CDR3 protein: CASSILTGGTDTQYF
CDR3 DNA: TGTGCCAGTAGTATCCTGACAGGCGGCACAGATACGCAGTATTTT

V gene: TRBV7-2
J gene: TRBJ2-2
D gene: -
clone size: -
CDR3 protein: CASSLVQSGELFF
CDR3 DNA: TGTGCCAGCAGCTTAGTGCAGTCCGGGGAGCTGTTTTTT

V gene: TRBV7-2
J gene: TRBJ1-1
D gene: -
clone size: -
CDR3 protein: CASSPKVSGNTEAFF
CDR3 DNA: TGTGCCAGCAGCCCAAAAGTATCGGGGAACACTGAAGCTTTCTTT

V gene: TRBV5-1
J gene: TRBJ2-3
D gene: -
clone size: -
CDR3 protein: CASRSHLQVTDTQYF
CDR3 DNA: TGCGCCAGCAGGTCCCACCTACAGGTCACAGATACGCAGTATTTT

V gene: TRBV6-6
J gene: TRBJ2-3
D gene: TRBD2
clone size: -
CDR3 protein: CASSLSGSRGTQYF
CDR3 DNA: TGTGCCAGCAGCCTTAGCGGGAGCAGGGGTACGCAGTATTTT

V gene: TRBV6-4
J gene: TRBJ2-7
D gene: TRBD2
clone size: -
CDR3 protein: CATIGSRGLAGVEQYF
CDR3 DNA: TGTGCCACCATTGGGAGTAGGGGACTAGCGGGAGTCGAGCAGTACTTC

V gene: TRBV2
J gene: TRBJ2-7
D gene: TRBD2
clone size: once
CDR3 protein: CASTLASGGRSYEQYF
CDR3 DNA: TGTGCCAGCACACTGGCTAGCGGGGGGCGCTCCTACGAGCAGTACTTC

V gene: TRBV6-6
J gene: TRBJ1-4
D gene: -
clone size: -
CDR3 protein: CASSYSPGGGEKLFF
CDR3 DNA: TGTGCCAGCAGTTACTCGCCTGGGGGCGGTGAAAAACTGTTTTTT

V gene: TRBV5-6
J gene: TRBJ2-5
D gene: -
clone size: -
CDR3 protein: CASSLGVETQYF
CDR3 DNA: TGTGCCAGCAGCTTGGGAGTAGAGACCCAGTACTTC

V gene: TRBV20-1
J gene: TRBJ1-2
D gene: -
clone size: -
CDR3 protein: CSAPGGYGYTF
CDR3 DNA: TGCAGTGCCCCCGGGGGCTATGGCTACACCTTC

V gene: TRBV6-6
J gene: TRBJ1-4
D gene: TRBD1
clone size: -
CDR3 protein: CASSRLDRDVFF
CDR3 DNA: TGTGCCAGCAGTCGACTCGACAGGGATGTGTTTTTT

V gene: TRBV30
J gene: TRBJ2-2
D gene: TRBD1
clone size: -
CDR3 protein: CACPGGGQGAGELFF
CDR3 DNA: TGTGCCTGCCCCGGGGGGGGACAGGGGGCAGGGGAGCTGTTTTTT

V gene: TRBV7-8
J gene: TRBJ1-4
D gene: -
clone size: -
CDR3 protein: CASSYARGMGEKLFF
CDR3 DNA: TGTGCCAGCAGCTATGCGAGGGGGATGGGTGAAAAACTGTTTTTT

V gene: TRBV5-6
J gene: TRBJ1-2
D gene: -
clone size: -
CDR3 protein: CASSLGTAGTF
CDR3 DNA: TGTGCCAGCAGCTTAGGGACTGCAGGGACCTTC

V gene: TRBV6-5
J gene: TRBJ2-7
D gene: -
clone size: -
CDR3 protein: CASSYSGRSASEQYF
CDR3 DNA: TGTGCCAGCAGTTACTCTGGGAGGAGCGCTAGCGAGCAGTACTTC

V gene: TRBV5-4
J gene: TRBJ1-1
D gene: -
clone size: -
CDR3 protein: CASSLRGLNTEAFF
CDR3 DNA: TGTGCCAGCAGCCTTCGGGGTTTGAACACTGAAGCTTTCTTT

V gene: TRBV18
J gene: TRBJ1-5
D gene: -
clone size: -
CDR3 protein: CASSDSSNQPQHF
CDR3 DNA: TGTGCCAGTTCAGACAGCTCCAATCAGCCCCAGCATTTT

V gene: TRBV6-5
J gene: TRBJ2-3
D gene: -
clone size: few
CDR3 protein: CASSSRGSPFTDTQYF
CDR3 DNA: TGTGCCAGCAGTTCCAGAGGGTCCCCCTTCACAGATACGCAGTATTTT

V gene: TRBV9
J gene: TRBJ1-3
D gene: -
clone size: -
CDR3 protein: CASSLRGSGNTIYF
CDR3 DNA: TGTGCCAGCAGCCTCAGGGGTTCTGGAAACACCATATATTTT

V gene: TRBV4-2
J gene: TRBJ2-3
D gene: TRBD2
clone size: -
CDR3 protein: CASSHGLAGVADTQYF
CDR3 DNA: TGTGCCAGCAGCCATGGACTAGCGGGTGTCGCAGATACGCAGTATTTT

V gene: TRBV6-5
J gene: TRBJ1-1
D gene: -
clone size: -
CDR3 protein: CASSSAGWGTEAFF
CDR3 DNA: TGTGCCAGCAGTTCCGCGGGGTGGGGCACTGAAGCTTTCTTT

V gene: TRBV13
J gene: TRBJ2-1
D gene: TRBD2
clone size: -
CDR3 protein: CASSRMTGGLDNEQFF
CDR3 DNA: TGTGCCAGCAGCCGAATGACGGGAGGGCTCGACAATGAGCAGTTCTTC

V gene: TRBV4-1
J gene: TRBJ2-1
D gene: -
clone size: -
CDR3 protein: CASSQADPWRASYNEQFF
CDR3 DNA: TGCGCCAGCAGCCAAGCGGATCCGTGGAGGGCTTCCTACAATGAGCAGTTCTTC

V gene: TRBV11-1
J gene: TRBJ1-1
D gene: -
clone size: -
CDR3 protein: CASSLDPGVGAEAFF
CDR3 DNA: TGTGCCAGCAGCTTAGACCCAGGGGTAGGTGCTGAAGCTTTCTTT

V gene: TRBV9
J gene: TRBJ1-3
D gene: -
clone size: -
CDR3 protein: CASSASYASSGNTIYF
CDR3 DNA: TGTGCCAGCAGCGCTTCTTATGCCAGCTCTGGAAACACCATATATTTT

V gene: TRBV5-4
J gene: TRBJ1-5
D gene: -
clone size: -
CDR3 protein: CASSFAGDQPQHF
CDR3 DNA: TGTGCCAGCAGCTTCGCGGGGGATCAGCCCCAGCATTTT

V gene: TRBV21-1
J gene: TRBJ2-1
D gene: -
clone size: -
CDR3 protein: CASSKLRGGKPRERRKGEQFF
CDR3 DNA: TGTGCCAGCAGCAAACTCCGAGGGGGTAAACCCCGGGAACGACGGAAGGGTGAGCAGTTCTTC

V gene: TRBV28
J gene: TRBJ1-1
D gene: -
clone size: -
CDR3 protein: CASSPNPGGGGTEAFF
CDR3 DNA: TGTGCCAGCAGTCCCAACCCCGGGGGGGGTGGCACTGAAGCTTTCTTT

V gene: TRBV28
J gene: TRBJ2-5
D gene: TRBD1
clone size: -
CDR3 protein: CASNGQGARETQYF
CDR3 DNA: TGTGCCAGCAATGGACAGGGGGCGCGAGAGACCCAGTACTTC

V gene: TRBV4-1
J gene: TRBJ1-3
D gene: -
clone size: -
CDR3 protein: CASSQVGWGGTGNTIYF
CDR3 DNA: TGCGCCAGCAGCCAAGTTGGATGGGGGGGTACGGGAAACACCATATATTTT

V gene: TRBV7-9
J gene: TRBJ2-7
D gene: -
clone size: once
CDR3 protein: CASSMGGASWEQYF
CDR3 DNA: TGTGCCAGCAGCATGGGGGGGGCGTCGTGGGAGCAGTACTTC

V gene: TRBV5-1
J gene: TRBJ2-7
D gene: TRBD1
clone size: -
CDR3 protein: CASSPGQGNGEQYF
CDR3 DNA: TGCGCCAGCAGCCCGGGACAGGGGAACGGCGAGCAGTACTTC

V gene: TRBV7-2
J gene: TRBJ2-1
D gene: TRBD2
clone size: -
CDR3 protein: CASEPGGAENEQFF
CDR3 DNA: TGTGCCAGCGAACCCGGGGGGGCCGAAAATGAGCAGTTCTTC

V gene: TRBV6-1
J gene: TRBJ1-6
D gene: -
clone size: few
CDR3 protein: CASSERENNSPLHF
CDR3 DNA: TGTGCCAGCAGTGAACGCGAAAATAATTCACCCCTCCACTTT

V gene: TRBV7-2
J gene: TRBJ1-2
D gene: TRBD1
clone size: -
CDR3 protein: CASSPSTGNQNGYTF
CDR3 DNA: TGTGCCAGCAGCCCCTCGACAGGGAATCAGAATGGCTACACCTTC

V gene: TRBV27
J gene: TRBJ2-7
D gene: TRBD2
clone size: -
CDR3 protein: CASSLAGENYEQYF
CDR3 DNA: TGTGCCAGCAGTTTAGCGGGAGAGAACTACGAGCAGTACTTC

V gene: TRBV28
J gene: TRBJ2-7
D gene: TRBD1
clone size: once
CDR3 protein: CASRTTTGGSAGPFNYEQYF
CDR3 DNA: TGTGCCAGCAGAACCACGACAGGGGGCTCGGCCGGACCGTTTAACTACGAGCAGTACTTC

V gene: TRBV25-1
J gene: TRBJ1-5
D gene: -
clone size: -
CDR3 protein: CASSEWGDHQPQHF
CDR3 DNA: TGTGCCAGCAGTGAATGGGGGGACCATCAGCCCCAGCATTTT

V gene: TRBV19
J gene: TRBJ1-2
D gene: -
clone size: -
CDR3 protein: CASSIGLSNYGYTF
CDR3 DNA: TGTGCCAGTAGTATAGGGCTCTCTAACTATGGCTACACCTTC

V gene: TRBV6-5
J gene: TRBJ1-2
D gene: TRBD1
clone size: -
CDR3 protein: CASSPGTGVYGYTF
CDR3 DNA: TGTGCCAGCAGTCCGGGGACAGGGGTCTATGGCTACACCTTC

V gene: TRBV28
J gene: TRBJ1-1
D gene: TRBD1
clone size: -
CDR3 protein: CASSYRQGAFF
CDR3 DNA: TGTGCCAGCAGTTATCGACAGGGAGCTTTCTTT

V gene: TRBV18
J gene: TRBJ1-1
D gene: TRBD1
clone size: few
CDR3 protein: CASSPQGANTEAFF
CDR3 DNA: TGTGCCAGCTCACCTCAGGGGGCAAACACTGAAGCTTTCTTT

V gene: TRBV19
J gene: TRBJ1-1
D gene: -
clone size: -
CDR3 protein: CASSIEGGSGAEAFF
CDR3 DNA: TGTGCCAGTAGTATAGAGGGAGGGAGCGGGGCTGAAGCTTTCTTT

V gene: TRBV7-9
J gene: TRBJ1-2
D gene: TRBD1
clone size: -
CDR3 protein: CASSATGGFGYTF
CDR3 DNA: TGTGCCAGCAGCGCCACAGGGGGCTTTGGCTACACCTTC

V gene: TRBV27
J gene: TRBJ2-7
D gene: TRBD1
clone size: -
CDR3 protein: CASSLRDRGDEQYF
CDR3 DNA: TGTGCCAGCAGTTTAAGGGACAGGGGGGACGAGCAGTACTTC

V gene: TRBV6-1
J gene: TRBJ2-7
D gene: TRBD1
clone size: -
CDR3 protein: CASTPGTGVHEQYF
CDR3 DNA: TGTGCCAGCACCCCCGGGACAGGGGTCCACGAGCAGTACTTC

V gene: TRBV19
J gene: TRBJ2-2
D gene: TRBD2
clone size: -
CDR3 protein: CASNTNWASGVGELFF
CDR3 DNA: TGTGCCAGTAACACGAACTGGGCTAGCGGCGTAGGGGAGCTGTTTTTT

V gene: TRBV19
J gene: TRBJ2-3
D gene: -
clone size: -
CDR3 protein: CASSRTRDTQYF
CDR3 DNA: TGTGCCAGTAGTAGAACGCGGGATACGCAGTATTTT

V gene: TRBV2
J gene: TRBJ2-5
D gene: TRBD1
clone size: once
CDR3 protein: CASGPTGAETQYF
CDR3 DNA: TGTGCCAGCGGCCCGACAGGGGCCGAGACCCAGTACTTC

V gene: TRBV7-2
J gene: TRBJ1-6
D gene: -
clone size: -
CDR3 protein: CASSFVAGRDSPLHF
CDR3 DNA: TGTGCCAGCAGCTTCGTTGCGGGTAGGGATTCACCCCTCCACTTT

V gene: TRBV29-1
J gene: TRBJ2-7
D gene: -
clone size: few
CDR3 protein: CSVEDRGASYEQYF
CDR3 DNA: TGCAGCGTTGAAGACCGGGGGGCCTCCTACGAGCAGTACTTC